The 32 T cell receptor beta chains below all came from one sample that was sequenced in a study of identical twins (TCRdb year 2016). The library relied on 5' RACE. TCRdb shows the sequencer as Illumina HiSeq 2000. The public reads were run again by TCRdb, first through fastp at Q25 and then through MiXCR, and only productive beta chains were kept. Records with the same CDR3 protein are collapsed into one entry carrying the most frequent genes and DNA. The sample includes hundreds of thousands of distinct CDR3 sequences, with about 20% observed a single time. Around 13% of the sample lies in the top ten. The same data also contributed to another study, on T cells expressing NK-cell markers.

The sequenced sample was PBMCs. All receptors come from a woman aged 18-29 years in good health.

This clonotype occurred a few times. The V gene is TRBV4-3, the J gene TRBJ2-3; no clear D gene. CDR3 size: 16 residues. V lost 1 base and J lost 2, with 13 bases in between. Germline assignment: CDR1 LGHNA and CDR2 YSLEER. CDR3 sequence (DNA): TGCGCCAGCAGCCAAGTTGGCAACAGCCACACAGATACGCAGTATTTT. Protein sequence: CASSQVGNSHTDTQYF.

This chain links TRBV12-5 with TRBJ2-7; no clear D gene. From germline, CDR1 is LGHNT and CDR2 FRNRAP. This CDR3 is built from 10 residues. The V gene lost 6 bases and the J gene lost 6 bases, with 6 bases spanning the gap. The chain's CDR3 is CASGDREQYF. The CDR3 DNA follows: TGTGCTAGTGGGGACCGCGAGCAGTACTTC.

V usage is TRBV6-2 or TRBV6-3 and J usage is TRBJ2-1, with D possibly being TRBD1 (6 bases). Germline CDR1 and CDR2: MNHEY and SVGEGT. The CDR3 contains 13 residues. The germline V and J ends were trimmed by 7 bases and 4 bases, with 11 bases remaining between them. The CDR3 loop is CASTDRLYNEQFF. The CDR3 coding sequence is TGTGCCAGCACGGACAGACTATACAATGAGCAGTTCTTC.

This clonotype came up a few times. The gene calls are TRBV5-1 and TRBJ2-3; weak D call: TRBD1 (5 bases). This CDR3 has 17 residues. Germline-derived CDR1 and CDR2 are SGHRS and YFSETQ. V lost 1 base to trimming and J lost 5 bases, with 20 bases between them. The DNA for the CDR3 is TGCGCCAGCAGCTTGTCGACGGCGGCCTTCAGGGTAGATACGCAGTATTTT. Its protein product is CASSLSTAAFRVDTQYF.

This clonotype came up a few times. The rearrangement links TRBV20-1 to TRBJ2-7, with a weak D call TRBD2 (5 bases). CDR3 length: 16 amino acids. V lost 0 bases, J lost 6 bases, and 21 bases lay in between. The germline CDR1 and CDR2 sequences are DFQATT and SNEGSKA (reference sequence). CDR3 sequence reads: CSARDYSAKTLGEQYF. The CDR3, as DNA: TGCAGTGCTAGAGACTATAGCGCAAAAACGCTAGGCGAGCAGTACTTC.

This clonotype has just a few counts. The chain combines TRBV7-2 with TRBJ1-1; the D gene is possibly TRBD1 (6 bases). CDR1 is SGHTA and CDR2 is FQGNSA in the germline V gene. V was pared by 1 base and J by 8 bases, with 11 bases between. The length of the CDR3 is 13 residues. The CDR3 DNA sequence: TGTGCCAGCAGCTTAGTTGGGGGCGCAGAAGCTTTCTTT. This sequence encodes CASSLVGGAEAFF.

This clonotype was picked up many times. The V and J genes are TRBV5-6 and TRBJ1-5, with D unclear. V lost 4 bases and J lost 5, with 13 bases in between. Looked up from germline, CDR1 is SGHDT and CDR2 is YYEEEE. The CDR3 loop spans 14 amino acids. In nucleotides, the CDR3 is TGTGCCAGCAGCAACGGACCGGGAGATCAGCCCCAGCATTTT. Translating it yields CASSNGPGDQPQHF.

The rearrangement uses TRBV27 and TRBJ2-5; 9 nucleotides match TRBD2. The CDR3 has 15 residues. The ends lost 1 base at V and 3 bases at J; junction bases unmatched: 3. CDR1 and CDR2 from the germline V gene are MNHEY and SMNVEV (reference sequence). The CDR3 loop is CASSLWLAGKETQYF. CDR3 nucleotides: TGTGCCAGCAGTTTATGGCTAGCGGGGAAAGAGACCCAGTACTTC.

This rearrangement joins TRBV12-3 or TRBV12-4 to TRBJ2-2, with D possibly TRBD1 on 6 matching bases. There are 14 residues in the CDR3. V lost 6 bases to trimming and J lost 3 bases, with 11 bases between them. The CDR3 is CASRRTEYTGELFF. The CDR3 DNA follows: TGTGCCAGCAGAAGGACAGAATACACCGGGGAGCTGTTTTTT.

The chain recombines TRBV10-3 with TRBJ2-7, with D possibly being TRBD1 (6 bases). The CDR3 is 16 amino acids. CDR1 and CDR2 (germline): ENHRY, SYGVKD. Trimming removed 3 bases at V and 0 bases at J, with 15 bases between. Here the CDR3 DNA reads TGTGCCATCAGTGATCACAGGGCCGCCAGCTCCTACGAGCAGTACTTC. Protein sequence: CAISDHRAASSYEQYF.

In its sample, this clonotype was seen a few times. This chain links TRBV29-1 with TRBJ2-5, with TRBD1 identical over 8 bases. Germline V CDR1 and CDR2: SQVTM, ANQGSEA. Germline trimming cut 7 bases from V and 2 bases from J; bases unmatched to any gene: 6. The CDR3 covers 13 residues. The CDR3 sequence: CSADRGVQETQYF. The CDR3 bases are TGCAGCGCCGACAGGGGTGTACAAGAGACCCAGTACTTC. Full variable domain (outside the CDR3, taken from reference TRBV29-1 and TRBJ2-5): SAVISQKPSRDICQRGTSLTIQCQVDSQVTMMFWYRQQPGQSLTLIATANQGSEATYESGFVIDKFPISRPNLTFSTLTVSNMSPEDSSIYLCSADRGVQETQYFGPGTRLLVL.

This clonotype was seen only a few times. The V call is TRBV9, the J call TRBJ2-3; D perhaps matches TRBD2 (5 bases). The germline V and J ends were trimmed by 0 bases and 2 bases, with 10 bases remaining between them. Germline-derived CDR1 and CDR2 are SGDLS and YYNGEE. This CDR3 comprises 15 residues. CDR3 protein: CASSVEPGSTDTQYF. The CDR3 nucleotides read TGTGCCAGCAGCGTAGAGCCGGGGTCCACAGATACGCAGTATTTT.

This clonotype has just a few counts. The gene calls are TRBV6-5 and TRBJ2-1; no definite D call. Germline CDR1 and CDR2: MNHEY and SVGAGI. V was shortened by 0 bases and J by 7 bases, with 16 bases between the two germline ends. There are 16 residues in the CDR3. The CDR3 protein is CASSYSGLWMGNEQFF. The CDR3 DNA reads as TGTGCCAGCAGTTACTCGGGTCTTTGGATGGGTAATGAGCAGTTCTTC.

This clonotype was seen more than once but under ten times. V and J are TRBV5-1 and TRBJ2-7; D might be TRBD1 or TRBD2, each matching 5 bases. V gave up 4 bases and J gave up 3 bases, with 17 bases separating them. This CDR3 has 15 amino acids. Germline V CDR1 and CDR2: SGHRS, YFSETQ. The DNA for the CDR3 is TGCGCCAGCAGCATTCTCGGGACGGCGAACTACGAGCAGTACTTC. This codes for CASSILGTANYEQYF.

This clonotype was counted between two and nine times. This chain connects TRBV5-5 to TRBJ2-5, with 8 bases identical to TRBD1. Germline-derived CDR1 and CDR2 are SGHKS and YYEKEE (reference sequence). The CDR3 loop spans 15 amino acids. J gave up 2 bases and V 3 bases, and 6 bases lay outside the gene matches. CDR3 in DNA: TGTGCCAGCAGCTCTTACCGGGACAGGCAAGAGACCCAGTACTTC. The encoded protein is CASSSYRDRQETQYF.

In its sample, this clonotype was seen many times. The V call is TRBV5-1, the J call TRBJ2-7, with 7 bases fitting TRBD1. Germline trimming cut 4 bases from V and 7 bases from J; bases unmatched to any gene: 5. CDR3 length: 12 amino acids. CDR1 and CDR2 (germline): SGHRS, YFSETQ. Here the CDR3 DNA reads TGCGCCAGCAGCGTGGGACAGCGGGAGCAGTACTTC. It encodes CASSVGQREQYF.

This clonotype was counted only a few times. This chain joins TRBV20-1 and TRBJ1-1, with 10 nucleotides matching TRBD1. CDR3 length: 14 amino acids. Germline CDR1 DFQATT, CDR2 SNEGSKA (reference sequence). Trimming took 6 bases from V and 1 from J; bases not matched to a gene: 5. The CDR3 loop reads CSADRGLGNTEAFF. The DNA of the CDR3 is TGCAGTGCCGACAGGGGGCTGGGGAACACTGAAGCTTTCTTT.

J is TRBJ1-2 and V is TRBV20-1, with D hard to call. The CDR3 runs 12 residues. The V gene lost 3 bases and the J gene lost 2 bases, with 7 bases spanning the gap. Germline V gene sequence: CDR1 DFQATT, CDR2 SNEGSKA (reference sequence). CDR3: CSASRRNYGYTF. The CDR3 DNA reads TGCAGTGCTAGTCGGCGAAACTATGGCTACACCTTC.

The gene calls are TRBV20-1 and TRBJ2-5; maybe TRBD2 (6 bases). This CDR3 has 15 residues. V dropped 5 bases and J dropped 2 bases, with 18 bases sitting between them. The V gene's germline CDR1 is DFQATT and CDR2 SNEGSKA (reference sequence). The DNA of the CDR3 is TGCAGTGCTGGGCGTACCGGGACTCGTCAAGAGACCCAGTACTTC. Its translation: CSAGRTGTRQETQYF.

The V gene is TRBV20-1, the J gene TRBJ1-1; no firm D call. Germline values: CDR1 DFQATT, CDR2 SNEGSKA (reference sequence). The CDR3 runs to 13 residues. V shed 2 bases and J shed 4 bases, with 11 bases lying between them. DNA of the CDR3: TGCAGTGCTAGAAGGGAGGTTCTCACTGAAGCTTTCTTT. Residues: CSARREVLTEAFF.

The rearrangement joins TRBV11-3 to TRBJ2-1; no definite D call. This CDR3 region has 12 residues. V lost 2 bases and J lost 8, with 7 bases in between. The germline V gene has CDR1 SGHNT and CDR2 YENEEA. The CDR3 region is CASSLYLDEQFF. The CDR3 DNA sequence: TGTGCCAGCAGCTTATATCTGGATGAGCAGTTCTTC.

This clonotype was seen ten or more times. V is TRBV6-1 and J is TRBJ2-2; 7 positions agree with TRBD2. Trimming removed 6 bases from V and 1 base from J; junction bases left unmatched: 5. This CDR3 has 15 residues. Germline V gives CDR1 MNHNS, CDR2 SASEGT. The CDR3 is CASRRGRVNTGELFF. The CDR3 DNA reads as TGTGCCAGCAGGCGCGGGAGAGTGAACACCGGGGAGCTGTTTTTT.

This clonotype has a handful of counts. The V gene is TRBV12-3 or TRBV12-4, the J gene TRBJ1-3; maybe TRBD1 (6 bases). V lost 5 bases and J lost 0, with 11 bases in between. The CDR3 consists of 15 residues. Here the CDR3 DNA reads TGTGCCAGCAGTCCTGGACAGACCTCTGGAAACACCATATATTTT. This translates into CASSPGQTSGNTIYF.

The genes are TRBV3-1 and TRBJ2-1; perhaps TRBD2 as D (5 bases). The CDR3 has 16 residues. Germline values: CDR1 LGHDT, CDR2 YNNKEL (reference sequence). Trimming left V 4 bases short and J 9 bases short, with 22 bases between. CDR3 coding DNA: TGTGCCAGCAGCCCCAACCTAGGAGGAGAGGTATCTGAGCAGTTCTTC. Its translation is CASSPNLGGEVSEQFF.

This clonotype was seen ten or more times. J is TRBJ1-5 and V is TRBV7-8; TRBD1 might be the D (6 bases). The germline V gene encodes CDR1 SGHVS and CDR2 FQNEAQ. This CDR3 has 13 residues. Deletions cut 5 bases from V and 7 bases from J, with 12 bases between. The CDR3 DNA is TGTGCCAGCAGCCCACAGGGTCGACAGCCCCAGCATTTT. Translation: CASSPQGRQPQHF.

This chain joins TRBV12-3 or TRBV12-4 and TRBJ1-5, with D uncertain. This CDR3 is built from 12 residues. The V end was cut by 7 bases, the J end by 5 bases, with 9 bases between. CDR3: CASTRHDQPQHF. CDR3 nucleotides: TGTGCCAGCACCCGACACGATCAGCCCCAGCATTTT.

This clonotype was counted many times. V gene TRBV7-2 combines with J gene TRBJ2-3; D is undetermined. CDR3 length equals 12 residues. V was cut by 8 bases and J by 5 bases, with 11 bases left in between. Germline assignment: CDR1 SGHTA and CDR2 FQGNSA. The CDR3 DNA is TGTGCCAGCGGTACCTGGGGAGATACGCAGTATTTT. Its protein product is CASGTWGDTQYF. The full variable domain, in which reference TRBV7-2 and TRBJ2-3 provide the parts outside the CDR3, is GAGVSQSPSNKVTEKGKDVELRCDPISGHTALYWYRQSLGQGLEFLIYFQGNSAPDKSGLPSDRFSAERTGGSVSTLTIQRTQQEDSAVYLCASGTWGDTQYFGPGTRLTVL.

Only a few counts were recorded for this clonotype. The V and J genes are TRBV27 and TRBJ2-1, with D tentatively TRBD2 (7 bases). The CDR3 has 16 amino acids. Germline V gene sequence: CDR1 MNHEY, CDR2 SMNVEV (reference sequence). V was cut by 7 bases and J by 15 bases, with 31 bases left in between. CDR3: CASKFKGGGPPHVRFF. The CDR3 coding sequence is TGTGCCAGCAAGTTTAAGGGGGGAGGGCCTCCTCACGTTAGGTTCTTC.

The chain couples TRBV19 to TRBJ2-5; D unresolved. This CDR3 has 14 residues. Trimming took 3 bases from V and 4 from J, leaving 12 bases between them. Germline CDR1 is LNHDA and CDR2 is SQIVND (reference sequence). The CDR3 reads CASSIGQLAETQYF. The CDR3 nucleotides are TGTGCCAGTAGTATCGGCCAGCTCGCAGAGACCCAGTACTTC.

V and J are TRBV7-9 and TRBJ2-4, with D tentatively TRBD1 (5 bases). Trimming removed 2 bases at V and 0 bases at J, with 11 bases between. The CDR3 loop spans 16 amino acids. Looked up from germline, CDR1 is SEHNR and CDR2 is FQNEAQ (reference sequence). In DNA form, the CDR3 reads TGTGCCAGCAGCTTATGGGGCCGATTAGCCAAAAACATTCAGTACTTC. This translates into CASSLWGRLAKNIQYF.

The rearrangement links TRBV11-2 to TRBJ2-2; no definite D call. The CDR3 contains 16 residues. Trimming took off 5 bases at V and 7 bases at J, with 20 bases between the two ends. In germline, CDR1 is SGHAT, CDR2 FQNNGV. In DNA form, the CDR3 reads TGTGCCAGCAGCCCCCAGCTAGTTAAGGTGGACGGGGAGCTGTTTTTT. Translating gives CASSPQLVKVDGELFF.

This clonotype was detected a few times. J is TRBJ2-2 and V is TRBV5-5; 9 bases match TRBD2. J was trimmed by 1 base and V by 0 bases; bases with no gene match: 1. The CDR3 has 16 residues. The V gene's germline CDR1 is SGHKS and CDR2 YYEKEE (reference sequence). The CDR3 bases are TGTGCCAGCAGCTTGGCTAGCGGGATGAACACCGGGGAGCTGTTTTTT. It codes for CASSLASGMNTGELFF.